A single sample is the source of the 12 T cell receptor beta chains below, sequenced in a study of beta chain features in type 1 diabetes. Sequenced material consisted of expressed TCRB transcripts (all of the isolated RNA was reverse transcribed). Data came from immunoSEQ multiplex PCR; TCRdb stores just in-frame clones and leaves some out. The sample yields approximately 300,000 clones, approximately 11% seen once. Sequencing input: naive CD4+ T cells from blood. All receptors derive from a woman in her 30s in good health.

This clone turned up a few times. The chain is built from TRBV19 and TRBJ2-1, with 9 bases aligning to TRBD2. V lost 1 base to trimming and J lost 8 bases; unmatched junction nucleotides: 6. The CDR3 spans 15 residues. Looked up from germline, CDR1 is LNHDA and CDR2 is SQIVND (reference sequence). The CDR3 coding sequence is TGTGCCAGTAGTATAGTATCTAGCGGGAAGGATGAGCAGTTCTTC. Residues: CASSIVSSGKDEQFF.

This clone occurred a few times. This chain joins TRBV15 and TRBJ2-7; D unclear. CDR3 length equals 12 residues. V lost 0 bases and J 7 bases, leaving 7 bases between the germline ends. Germline V gene lookup returns CDR1 LNHNV and CDR2 YYDKDF (reference sequence). The CDR3 is CATSRDFAEQYF. The CDR3 bases are TGTGCCACCAGCAGAGATTTTGCGGAGCAGTACTTC.

This chain joins TRBV30 and TRBJ2-5, with a weak D call TRBD1 (6 bases). The germline V gene encodes CDR1 GTSNPN and CDR2 SVGIG (reference sequence). The CDR3 contains 14 residues. Trimming left V 5 bases short and J 4 bases short, with 17 bases between. The CDR3 spells CAWSQGRARETQYF. For the CDR3, the DNA is TGTGCCTGGTCACAGGGCAGGGCTAGAGAGACCCAGTACTTC.

The rearrangement uses TRBV28 and TRBJ1-1, with D possibly being TRBD1 (5 bases). This CDR3 is 13 amino acids long. The germline V and J ends were trimmed by 7 bases and 4 bases, with 13 bases remaining between them. Germline V gene lookup returns CDR1 MDHEN and CDR2 SYDVKM. The CDR3 region is CASNRRASTEAFF. In nucleotides, the CDR3 is TGTGCCAGCAACAGGAGGGCCAGCACTGAAGCTTTCTTT.

This chain links TRBV7-6 with TRBJ2-7; possible D gene TRBD2, 6 bases. CDR3 length equals 20 residues. Germline CDR1 SGHVS, CDR2 FNYEAQ. Trimming left V 1 base short and J 7 bases short, with 32 bases between. In DNA form, the CDR3 reads TGTGCCAGCAGCTTAGTGCCCTCGGCAGGGTCCTCGACTAGGGTTGGAGAGCAGTACTTC. Its protein is CASSLVPSAGSSTRVGEQYF.

This clone was counted between two and nine times. This sequence joins TRBV14 and TRBJ2-7, with a tentative D call TRBD2 (5 bases). This CDR3 is 14 amino acids long. Trimming removed 1 base at V and 2 bases at J, with 9 bases between. The germline gives CDR1 SGHDN, CDR2 FVKESK. The chain's CDR3 is CASSQGALAYEQYF. The CDR3, as DNA: TGTGCCAGCAGCCAAGGAGCACTAGCCTACGAGCAGTACTTC. Together with reference TRBV14 and TRBJ2-7, the CDR3 gives the full variable domain: EAGVTQFPSHSVIEKGQTVTLRCDPISGHDNLYWYRRVMGKEIKFLLHFVKESKQDESGMPNNRFLAERTGGTYSTLKVQPAELEDSGVYFCASSQGALAYEQYFGPGTRLTVT.

The chain recombines TRBV7-2 with TRBJ2-3; D might be TRBD2 (5 bases). The germline gives CDR1 SGHTA, CDR2 FQGNSA. Trimming took 5 bases from V and 0 from J, leaving 21 bases between them. CDR3 length: 18 residues. CDR3 sequence (DNA): TGTGCCAGCAGCCGAGACCTCTGGCGGGCTAGCAGCACAGATACGCAGTATTTT. As protein: CASSRDLWRASSTDTQYF. Looking up the rest from reference TRBV7-2 and TRBJ2-3 gives the full variable domain: GAGVSQSPSNKVTEKGKDVELRCDPISGHTALYWYRQSLGQGLEFLIYFQGNSAPDKSGLPSDRFSAERTGGSVSTLTIQRTQQEDSAVYLCASSRDLWRASSTDTQYFGPGTRLTVL.

This clone has more than one count but fewer than ten. V gene TRBV29-1 combines with J gene TRBJ2-3; no firm D call. The CDR3 covers 11 residues. With 7 bases removed from V and 5 bases from J, the gap between germline ends came to 10 bases. Per germline, CDR1 SQVTM and CDR2 ANQGSEA. The CDR3 sequence: CSGRRGDTQYF. CDR3 bases: TGCAGCGGGAGACGTGGAGATACGCAGTATTTT.

This clone was picked up a small number of times. The genes are TRBV29-1 and TRBJ2-3; a weak D match, TRBD2 (5 bases). The CDR3 has 12 residues. The germline gives CDR1 SQVTM, CDR2 ANQGSEA. The germline V and J ends were trimmed by 7 bases and 5 bases, with 13 bases remaining between them. The CDR3, as DNA: TGCAGCGCGGTACTAGGTGGAGATACGCAGTATTTT. It is translated as CSAVLGGDTQYF.

V is TRBV27 and J is TRBJ2-1; TRBD1 is a possible D gene (5 bases). CDR3 length equals 15 residues. V shed 7 bases and J shed 12 bases, with 25 bases lying between them. In germline, CDR1 is MNHEY, CDR2 SMNVEV (reference sequence). The CDR3 reads CASTILGPAINGQFF. CDR3 DNA: TGTGCCAGCACCATCTTGGGGCCGGCGATAAACGGGCAGTTCTTC.

A few counts support this clone. The J gene is TRBJ2-7, the V gene TRBV5-4, with 8 bases fitting TRBD2. The CDR3 length is 16 residues. CDR1 SGHNT and CDR2 YYREEE come from the germline V gene (reference sequence). V shed 4 bases and J 2 bases; nucleotides not matched to a gene: 11. CDR3 in DNA: TGTGCCAGCAGCCTGGACGGGACTAGTCCCCCCTACGAGCAGTACTTC. As protein: CASSLDGTSPPYEQYF. Full variable domain (missing parts from reference TRBV5-4 and TRBJ2-7): ETGVTQSPTHLIKTRGQQVTLRCSSQSGHNTVSWYQQALGQGPQFIFQYYREEENGRGNFPPRFSGLQFPNYSSELNVNALELDDSALYLCASSLDGTSPPYEQYFGPGTRLTVT.

This chain joins TRBV4-2 and TRBJ1-1; 10 bases are shared with TRBD1. From germline, CDR1 is LGHNA and CDR2 YNFKEQ. Germline trimming cut 0 bases from V and 7 bases from J; bases unmatched to any gene: 5. CDR3 size: 15 residues. The CDR3 nucleotides read TGTGCCAGCAGCCAAGAGGGACAGGGGCCCCTTGAAGCTTTCTTT. It specifies CASSQEGQGPLEAFF.